This TCR beta chain appears in the sequencing data of a study of T cells in Graves' hyperthyroidism and ophthalmopathy. For the study at large: The initial diagnosis was the point when peripheral blood was collected, ahead of any treatment. Points from the study as a whole: Ophthalmopathy and stable hyperthyroidism were told apart by a 13 V-J model.

Fresh peripheral blood, 8 to 10 ml, was the source of the PBMCs. In its sample, this clonotype was seen many times. What it recognizes is unknown. Trimming pared 2 bases from V and 1 base from J, leaving 11 bases between. This CDR3 contains 15 residues. CDR1 and CDR2 from the germline V gene are MNHEY and SMNVEV (reference sequence). RNA transcripts were the template for amplifying TCR beta CDR3 regions. The TCR CDR3 first-round RT-PCR relied on the HTBI primer set. TCRdb processed the multiplex PCR reads anew with MiXCR; each CDR3 protein has one entry. The sample carries some 620,000 distinct CDR3 sequences, around 15% recorded once.

This clonotype originated in a woman in her twenties or thirties with Graves' hyperthyroidism. The sample taken for sequencing was blood. This rearrangement joins TRBV27 to TRBJ2-5, with TRBD1 as a possible D gene (5 bases). The CDR3 DNA follows: TGTGCCAGCAGTTTACAGGGTGTGGTCCAAGAGACCCAGTACTTC. Residues: CASSLQGVVQETQYF.